A single sample gave rise to the 4 T cell receptor beta chains below, sequenced in a study of cytomegalovirus exposure and HLA in healthy donors. With 60 Vbeta and 13 Jbeta primers, the PCR was carried out. The method was immunoSEQ multiplex PCR; TCRdb's version includes in-frame clones alone and lacks a portion of them. Here the sample spans more than 30,000 clones, 70% to 85% being singletons. Input material: PBMCs. The receptors here all came from a man younger than 40 in good health and CMV-seronegative.

The chain has TRBV13 and TRBJ2-7; 9 bases are a match to TRBD1. Germline V gene sequence: CDR1 PRHDT, CDR2 FYEKMQ (reference sequence). CDR3 length: 15 amino acids. V was pared by 5 bases and J by 7 bases, with 12 bases of the junction left unmatched. The CDR3 sequence is CASSGPGQGVVEQYF. CDR3 DNA sequence: TGTGCCAGCAGCGGACCGGGACAGGGAGTAGTTGAGCAGTACTTC. The full variable domain, in which reference TRBV13 and TRBJ2-7 provide the parts outside the CDR3, is AAGVIQSPRHLIKEKRETATLKCYPIPRHDTVYWYQQGPGQDPQFLISFYEKMQSDKGSIPDRFSAQQFSDYHSELNMSSLELGDSALYFCASSGPGQGVVEQYFGPGTRLTVT.

This clone was seen a handful of times. V gene TRBV6-5 combines with J gene TRBJ1-6; maybe TRBD1 (6 bases). The CDR3 has 14 residues. The V end lost 4 bases, the J end lost 6 bases, and 10 bases lay between the germline ends. Germline V gene lookup returns CDR1 MNHEY and CDR2 SVGAGI. CDR3 nucleotides: TGTGCCAGCAGTTTCCGGGACATTAATTCACCCCTCCACTTT. This translates into CASSFRDINSPLHF.

The chain couples TRBV19 to TRBJ1-1; perhaps TRBD1 as D (5 bases). Germline V CDR1 and CDR2: LNHDA, SQIVND (reference sequence). CDR3 size: 13 residues. V was clipped by 1 base and J by 4 bases, with 7 bases between them. CDR3 nucleotides: TGTGCCAGTAGTATAGGGGGGGTCACTGAAGCTTTCTTT. Its protein is CASSIGGVTEAFF.

This sequence joins TRBV7-9 and TRBJ2-3; TRBD2 aligns across 15 bases. Germline CDR1 reads SEHNR; CDR2 reads FQNEAQ (reference sequence). Trimming removed 5 bases from V and 4 bases from J; junction bases left unmatched: 13. The CDR3 has 19 amino acids. The CDR3 loop reads CASSRDRRGTSGRSDTQYF. CDR3 coding DNA: TGTGCCAGCAGCCGCGACAGGAGGGGGACTAGCGGGAGGTCAGATACGCAGTATTTT.